This entry lists 11 T cell receptor beta chains sequenced from one sample in a study of response to subunit inactivated influenza vaccine (dated by TCRdb to between 2017 and 2018). Receptor amplification or capture employed RT-PCR. These reads were obtained on an Illumina HiSeq 2500. TCRdb reran the public reads through fastp at Q25 and MiXCR, keeping productive beta chains. One record per CDR3 amino acid sequence lists the most common genes and DNA. The sample records about 700,000 distinct CDR3 sequences, 12% to 15% of which are singletons. 7.5% to 8% of the sample is in the top ten clones. The sequenced sample was PBMCs from blood, obtained roughly 2 weeks before vaccination. The receptors here all came from a man aged 50-60 years who received an inactivated influenza vaccine. Donor details come from another sample of the same person, matched by shared clones.

This clonotype appeared a few times. The rearrangement links TRBV25-1 to TRBJ1-4, with 10 bases aligning to TRBD1. V gave up 4 bases and J gave up 6 bases; unmatched junction bases: 2. Germline loops: CDR1 MGHDK, CDR2 SYGVNS. The CDR3 covers 14 residues. DNA of the CDR3: TGTGCCAGCAGTGGGACAGGGGGTTATGAAAAACTGTTTTTT. Translation: CASSGTGGYEKLFF.

This clonotype came up a few times. V and J are TRBV20-1 and TRBJ2-1, with 13 bases lining up with TRBD2. Germline trimming cut 2 bases from V and 5 bases from J; bases unmatched to any gene: 6. Germline CDR1 is DFQATT and CDR2 is SNEGSKA (reference sequence). CDR3 size: 16 residues. Here the CDR3 reads CSARLTSGGLHNEQFF. In DNA, the CDR3 is TGCAGTGCTAGATTGACTAGCGGGGGGCTCCACAATGAGCAGTTCTTC.

The chain employs TRBV12-3 or TRBV12-4 and TRBJ2-7; D gene uncertain. V shed 11 bases and J shed 4 bases, with 12 bases lying between them. The CDR3 totals 11 residues. The CDR3 spells CAAGSGYEQYF. In DNA form, the CDR3 reads TGTGCCGCCGGGTCTGGATACGAGCAGTACTTC.

This chain connects TRBV5-1 to TRBJ2-5; 10 bases align to TRBD2. The ends lost 1 base at V and 4 bases at J; junction bases unmatched: 7. The CDR3 length is 16 residues. CDR1 is SGHRS, CDR2 YFSETQ, per germline. The CDR3 bases are TGCGCCAGCAGCTTGTCCCTAGCGGGAGTCAGAGAGACCCAGTACTTC. It is translated as CASSLSLAGVRETQYF. The full variable domain, in which reference TRBV5-1 and TRBJ2-5 provide the parts outside the CDR3, is KAGVTQTPRYLIKTRGQQVTLSCSPISGHRSVSWYQQTPGQGLQFLFEYFSETQRNKGNFPGRFSGRQFSNSRSEMNVSTLELGDSALYLCASSLSLAGVRETQYFGPGTRLLVL.

This sequence joins TRBV20-1 and TRBJ1-5, with D unresolved. V lost 4 bases and J lost 3, with 13 bases in between. In germline, CDR1 is DFQATT, CDR2 SNEGSKA (reference sequence). The CDR3 contains 14 residues. CDR3 residues: CSAKPNQHNQPQHF. CDR3 coding DNA: TGCAGTGCTAAACCCAACCAGCACAATCAGCCCCAGCATTTT.

V gene TRBV3-1 combines with J gene TRBJ2-1; no clear D. The V gene's germline CDR1 is LGHDT and CDR2 YNNKEL (reference sequence). CDR3 size: 15 residues. V was cut by 1 base and J by 0 bases, with 7 bases left in between. In nucleotides, the CDR3 is TGTGCCAGCAGCCAAGTAGAGAGCTCCTACAATGAGCAGTTCTTC. It encodes CASSQVESSYNEQFF.

The V gene is TRBV20-1, the J gene TRBJ2-7; TRBD2 matches at 11 bases. Germline assignment: CDR1 DFQATT and CDR2 SNEGSKA (reference sequence). The CDR3 is 16 residues long. V trimming: 0 bases; J trimming: 1 base; junction bases outside the gene matches: 5. The CDR3 region has the DNA TGCAGTGCTAGAGACCCTCTAGCGGGGGGATCCTACGAGCAGTACTTC. It translates to CSARDPLAGGSYEQYF.

This clonotype was seen at least ten times. The V call is TRBV3-1, the J call TRBJ1-1; no firm D call. This CDR3 has 14 residues. Trimming removed 1 base at V and 1 base at J, with 7 bases between. Germline lookup yields CDR1 LGHDT and CDR2 YNNKEL (reference sequence). CDR3 coding DNA: TGTGCCAGCAGCCAAGTGAGGGCGAACACTGAAGCTTTCTTT. It specifies CASSQVRANTEAFF.

The chain carries TRBV6-1 and TRBJ2-1; D is perhaps TRBD2 (6 bases). The germline V and J ends were trimmed by 6 bases and 1 base, with 16 bases remaining between them. The CDR3 has 16 amino acids. Germline V gene sequence: CDR1 MNHNS, CDR2 SASEGT. The CDR3 DNA reads as TGTGCCAGCAGAACACTTAGGAGGGGTTCCTACAATGAGCAGTTCTTC. Translating it yields CASRTLRRGSYNEQFF.

The chain joins TRBV29-1 to TRBJ1-4; 7 nucleotides align to TRBD1. V gave up 7 bases and J gave up 10 bases; unmatched junction bases: 9. Germline CDR1 and CDR2: SQVTM and ANQGSEA. The CDR3 loop spans 12 amino acids. The CDR3: CSGGQVGGKLFF. The CDR3 DNA reads TGCAGCGGCGGACAGGTCGGGGGAAAACTGTTTTTT.

The rearrangement uses TRBV6-1 and TRBJ1-1; a possible D gene is TRBD1 (6 bases). Deletions cut 7 bases from V and 0 bases from J, with 12 bases between. This CDR3 has 14 amino acids. Germline CDR1 is MNHNS and CDR2 is SASEGT. CDR3 in amino acids: CASKLDSMNTEAFF. DNA for the CDR3: TGTGCCAGCAAACTGGACAGCATGAACACTGAAGCTTTCTTT.